One T cell receptor beta chain is described in this entry. Germline CDR1 SGHRS, CDR2 YFSETQ. V lost 3 bases and J lost 0; bases outside the gene matches: 6. This CDR3 comprises 16 residues. This sample is part of a study of blood T cell repertoires in COVID-19. Study information: Italy, Spain and the United States were the sources of the convalescent and acute COVID-19 samples. Sources were T cells, B-cell-depleted T cells, or PBMCs; the material itself was cDNA or gDNA.

Methods used by the authors: Reference gene primer amplification gave nucleated cell count estimates. TCRdb's table, derived via immunoSEQ multiplex PCR, lists solely in-frame clones and lacks some. From that table come the V and J calls and clone size; the DNA was used to work out D and trimming. The sample records approximately 90,000 clones, over 75% being singletons. V and J are TRBV5-1 and TRBJ2-3, with 8 positions matching TRBD2. Sequenced sample: peripheral blood. The TCR was taken from a man aged 55 to 69 with acute or convalescent COVID-19. For the CDR3, the DNA is TGCGCCAGCAGCTCATCGGGCGGGGGGAGCACAGATACGCAGTATTTT. This gives the protein CASSSSGGGSTDTQYF.